This T cell receptor (beta chain) was recorded in a study of blood T cell repertoires in COVID-19. Study summary: COVID-19 samples, acute and convalescent, were from the United States, Italy and Spain. The analysed material was cDNA or gDNA that came from T cells, B-cell-depleted T cells, or PBMCs.

In the study's own analysis: Amplification of reference gene primers provided the estimated nucleated cell counts. The assay was immunoSEQ multiplex PCR, and TCRdb's table has in-frame clones only and misses some. That table is the source of V, J and clone size, and D and trimming were worked out from the DNA. Of 100,000 to 150,000 clones listed, approximately 83% are singletons. V lost 5 bases to trimming and J lost 11 bases; unmatched junction nucleotides: 9. The CDR3 loop spans 13 amino acids. CDR1 SGHTA and CDR2 FQGNSA come from the germline V gene. Sequenced: peripheral blood. The TCR comes from an elderly woman with acute or convalescent COVID-19. This sequence joins TRBV7-2 and TRBJ1-1, with 9 positions matching TRBD1. CDR3 bases: TGTGCCAGCAGCGCCAACAGGGGGCCGTTTGCTTTCTTT. Translated: CASSANRGPFAFF.